Listed below are T cell receptor beta chains from one sample, sequenced in a study of CD8 T cells in Susac syndrome. One entry per CDR3 protein results from TCRdb running MiXCR on the immunoSEQ multiplex PCR reads. The sample holds fewer than 200,000 distinct CDR3 sequences; roughly 92% are singletons and the top ten take 0.12%. The sequenced sample was CD4+ T cells from PBMCs. These receptors all come from a human donor with Susac syndrome. The CDR3 runs from the conserved cysteine through the conserved F or W. A D gene is named only where the DNA matches it firmly. Clone size is given for some rows only: seen once, a few or many times, or a class if the clone is expanded.

-	TRBJ1-6	TRBV7-9	16	-	TGTGCCAGCAGCTCGGCCGGCATAGGGGATAATTCACCCCTCCACTTT	CASSSAGIGDNSPLHF
-	TRBJ1-5	TRBV20-1	14	-	TGCAGTGCTAGAAGGCAGGGGAGCAATCAGCCCCAGCATTTT	CSARRQGSNQPQHF
-	TRBJ1-6	TRBV18	14	-	TGTGCCAGCTCACCACCGACCGGGGATGCCCCCCTCCACTTT	CASSPPTGDAPLHF
-	TRBJ2-5	TRBV6-5	15	-	TGTGCCAGCAGTTACCGGGCCTTGGGGGGAGAGACCCAGTACTTC	CASSYRALGGETQYF
-	TRBJ1-5	TRBV6-5	15	TRBD1	TGTGCCAGCAGTCCAGGGGGGCAGGGGGAGCAGCCCCAGCATTTT	CASSPGGQGEQPQHF
-	TRBJ1-2	TRBV5-4	15	-	TGTGCCAGCAGCTTGGCCTCCCGGATGGGCTATGGCTACACCTTC	CASSLASRMGYGYTF
-	TRBJ2-3	TRBV3-1	15	-	TGTGCCAGCAGCCAAGGGGGGTCTCGACCAGATACGCAGTATTTT	CASSQGGSRPDTQYF
once	TRBJ2-1	TRBV20-1	14	TRBD1	TGCAGTGCCAGTACAGGGGGGACCTACAATGAGCAGTTCTTC	CSASTGGTYNEQFF
-	TRBJ1-5	TRBV20-1	17	TRBD1	TGCAGTGCTAGAGCACGGGACAGGGTGAATATAGGTCAGCCCCAGCATTTT	CSARARDRVNIGQPQHF
-	TRBJ2-1	TRBV4-3	13	-	TGCGCCAGCAGCTTCGCCCGGGGAAATGAGCAGTTCTTC	CASSFARGNEQFF
-	TRBJ1-5	TRBV12-3/TRBV12-4	16	-	TGTGCCAGCACCCCGTCGGGGGGACCGGGGAATCAGCCCCAGCATTTT	CASTPSGGPGNQPQHF
-	TRBJ2-1	TRBV6-5	18	TRBD1	TGTGCCAGCAGTTACTTGGCTTCCTCGGGACAGGGTTACAATGAGCAGTTCTTC	CASSYLASSGQGYNEQFF
-	TRBJ1-2	TRBV29-1	12	-	TGCAGCGTTGCGGACGCCAACTATGGCTACACCTTC	CSVADANYGYTF
-	TRBJ2-7	TRBV20-1	13	TRBD2	TGCAGCCAGGCTAGCGGGCCCACTTACGAGCAGTACTTC	CSQASGPTYEQYF
-	TRBJ2-5	TRBV6-5	18	-	TGTGCCAGCAGTTACTCGTTCTCGACGGGGGGCCGGGGAGAGACCCAGTACTTC	CASSYSFSTGGRGETQYF
-	TRBJ2-1	TRBV5-1	18	TRBD2	TGCGCCAGCAGCTTGGATGGCCAATTGAGCGGGGGCTACAATGAGCAGTTCTTC	CASSLDGQLSGGYNEQFF
-	TRBJ2-5	TRBV18	14	-	TGTGCCAGCTCACCATTGGACGGGCAAGAGACCCAGTACTTC	CASSPLDGQETQYF
-	TRBJ1-5	TRBV13	14	-	TGTGCCAGCAGCACTTCTAGGGGTGGCCAGCCCCAGCATTTT	CASSTSRGGQPQHF
-	TRBJ1-2	TRBV20-1	16	-	TGCAGTGCCTCGAGCGGGGAGGGAGGGACCTATGGGGGCTACACCTTC	CSASSGEGGTYGGYTF
-	TRBJ1-2	TRBV3-1	11	-	TGTGCCAGCAGCCCTGGAAATGGCTACACCTTC	CASSPGNGYTF
-	TRBJ1-5	TRBV19	14	-	TGTGCCAGTAGACCGGAGTCTAGCAATCAGCCCCAGCATTTT	CASRPESSNQPQHF
-	TRBJ1-2	TRBV15	16	-	TGTGCCACCAGCAGAGGACGGACAGCGACTAACTATGGCTACACCTTC	CATSRGRTATNYGYTF
-	TRBJ2-6	TRBV9	17	-	TGTGCCAGCAGCGCCCCGGACGGGCTCTCTGGGGCCAACGTCCTGACTTTC	CASSAPDGLSGANVLTF